The 17 T cell receptor beta chains below were found in one sample sequenced in a study of T cell responses to AZD1222 COVID-19 vaccine. Clones were read by immunoSEQ multiplex PCR, and TCRdb kept only the in-frame ones, dropping some. The repertoire includes fewer than 120,000 clones, approximately 94% of them detected once, and approximately 2.9% sits in the top ten. Sequenced material: peripheral blood, taken 28 days after the second AZD1222 dose. These receptor sequences come from an adult who received the AZD1222 COVID-19 vaccine.

The CDR3 reads CASSYEQLGTEAFF. The CDR3 nucleotides are TGCGCCAGCAGCTACGAGCAGCTAGGAACTGAAGCTTTCTTT. The genes are TRBV5-1 and TRBJ1-1; D gene uncertain. Germline values: CDR1 SGHRS, CDR2 YFSETQ. The V end was cut by 3 bases, the J end by 5 bases, with 14 bases between. There are 14 residues in the CDR3. The entire variable domain, with the rest obtained from reference TRBV5-1 and TRBJ1-1, is as follows: KAGVTQTPRYLIKTRGQQVTLSCSPISGHRSVSWYQQTPGQGLQFLFEYFSETQRNKGNFPGRFSGRQFSNSRSEMNVSTLELGDSALYLCASSYEQLGTEAFFGQGTRLTVV.

This clone was detected a few times. The CDR3 here is CASSLEVATSNTGELFF. Here the CDR3 DNA reads TGTGCCAGCAGCTTGGAGGTAGCGACATCGAACACCGGGGAGCTGTTTTTT. This rearrangement joins TRBV5-5 to TRBJ2-2, with D maybe TRBD2 (5 bases). This CDR3 has 17 amino acids. Trimming cost V 0 bases and J 0 bases, with 12 bases left between them. The germline V gene encodes CDR1 SGHKS and CDR2 YYEKEE (reference sequence).

In nucleotides, the CDR3 is TGTGCCAGCACCCCTCGTAGGGAAAACTATGGCTACACCTTC. Amino acids: CASTPRRENYGYTF. The chain joins TRBV27 to TRBJ1-2, with D unclear. V was shortened by 7 bases and J by 2 bases, with 14 bases between the two germline ends. CDR3 length: 14 residues. Germline V gene data show CDR1 as MNHEY and CDR2 as SMNVEV (reference sequence).

The chain links TRBV6-6 to TRBJ1-2; D is possibly TRBD1 (6 bases). V lost 6 bases, J lost 4 bases, and 15 bases lay in between. The V gene's germline CDR1 is MNHNY and CDR2 SVGAGI (reference sequence). This CDR3 is built from 14 residues. The CDR3 protein is CASSPKGQLYGYTF. The CDR3 DNA reads as TGTGCCAGCAGCCCCAAAGGACAGCTCTATGGCTACACCTTC.

The J gene is TRBJ1-2, the V gene TRBV30; TRBD1 agrees at 10 bases. The CDR3 has 14 residues. CDR1 GTSNPN and CDR2 SVGIG come from the germline V gene (reference sequence). With V trimmed by 5 bases and J by 8 bases, 11 bases remained unmatched. CDR3: CAWSTGTGAGGYTF. The CDR3 DNA sequence: TGTGCCTGGTCAACCGGGACAGGGGCGGGGGGCTACACCTTC. Looking up the rest from reference TRBV30 and TRBJ1-2 gives the full variable domain: SQTIHQWPATLVQPVGSPLSLECTVEGTSNPNLYWYRQAAGRGLQLLFYSVGIGQISSEVPQNLSASRPQDRQFILSSKKLLLSDSGFYLCAWSTGTGAGGYTFGSGTRLTVV.

The gene calls are TRBV5-1 and TRBJ2-7; 7 nucleotides align to TRBD1. Germline assignment: CDR1 SGHRS and CDR2 YFSETQ. The CDR3 extends over 13 amino acids. V lost 5 bases to trimming and J lost 3 bases; unmatched junction nucleotides: 5. CDR3 sequence (DNA): TGCGCCAGCAGATGGACAGGAAACTACGAGCAGTACTTC. It specifies CASRWTGNYEQYF.

This clone has only one observation. This chain links TRBV4-1 with TRBJ1-1, with D possibly TRBD1 on 5 matching bases. From germline, CDR1 is MGHRA and CDR2 YSYEKL. Between the trimmed V and J ends, which lost 1 base and 4 bases, there was a span of 13 bases. There are 15 residues in the CDR3. The CDR3 DNA sequence: TGCGCCAGCAGCCAAGGAGTGGGGCTAGGCACTGAAGCTTTCTTT. Its translation is CASSQGVGLGTEAFF.

The CDR3 bases are TGTGCCAGCTCACCAACCGGTCTAGCGGGTGGTAATGAGCAGTTCTTC. It translates to CASSPTGLAGGNEQFF. This sequence joins TRBV18 and TRBJ2-1, with TRBD2 identical over 8 bases. The CDR3 covers 16 residues. Germline values: CDR1 KGHSH, CDR2 LQKENI. V dropped 2 bases and J dropped 7; count of bases not matched to a gene: 10.

The chain is built from TRBV3-1 (or the pseudogene TRBV3-2) and TRBJ1-2; the match to TRBD1 covers 9 bases. The germline V gene has CDR1 LGHDT and CDR2 YNNKEL (reference sequence). V was pared by 3 bases and J by 5 bases, with 7 bases of the junction left unmatched. The CDR3 contains 15 residues. The CDR3 here is CASSHPGQGPYGYTF. CDR3 nucleotide sequence: TGTGCCAGCAGCCACCCGGGACAGGGACCTTATGGCTACACCTTC.

The rearrangement uses TRBV11-1 and TRBJ1-4; D is undetermined. V lost 9 bases and J lost 5, with 19 bases in between. Germline loops: CDR1 SGHAT, CDR2 FQDESV (reference sequence). This CDR3 comprises 15 residues. CDR3 nucleotides: TGTGCCAGATTCAGCAGGAAACTTTTGAATGAAAAACTGTTTTTT. This codes for CARFSRKLLNEKLFF.

The J gene is TRBJ2-5, the V gene TRBV11-2, with D maybe TRBD1 (6 bases). The CDR3 is made up of 15 amino acids. The V and J ends lost 7 bases and 9 bases respectively, with 24 bases between them. In germline, CDR1 is SGHAT, CDR2 FQNNGV. The CDR3 DNA reads as TGTGCCAGCAAACTACTTGGGGGCCTGGGTGAGGCCCAGTACTTC. Translating gives CASKLLGGLGEAQYF.

This rearrangement joins TRBV2 to TRBJ1-1; D might be TRBD1 (5 bases). V was trimmed by 7 bases and J by 1 base, leaving 16 bases between them. CDR1 SNHLY and CDR2 FYNNEI come from the germline V gene. The CDR3 covers 15 residues. CDR3 sequence reads: CASTYRLGQNTEAFF. DNA for the CDR3: TGTGCCAGCACCTACCGGCTGGGGCAGAACACTGAAGCTTTCTTT.

The rearrangement links TRBV20-1 to TRBJ2-7; D might be TRBD2 (5 bases). V gave up 2 bases and J gave up 6 bases, with 5 bases separating them. The CDR3 is 10 residues long. CDR1 DFQATT and CDR2 SNEGSKA come from the germline V gene (reference sequence). CDR3 sequence: CSARRGEQYF. CDR3 sequence (DNA): TGCAGTGCTAGACGGGGCGAGCAGTACTTC.

This clone was seen only once. The V gene is TRBV12-3 or TRBV12-4, the J gene TRBJ2-3, with D hard to call. The CDR3 is made up of 12 amino acids. The V end lost 6 bases, the J end lost 8 bases, and 12 bases lay between the germline ends. CDR3 sequence: CASRTSEGTQYF. The DNA for the CDR3 is TGTGCCAGCAGAACCTCGGAAGGTACGCAGTATTTT.

As regards this clone: Compared with germline, one end of the junction differs, possibly owing to a read error. The V and J genes are TRBV6-2 or TRBV6-3 and TRBJ2-3; 10 nucleotides line up with TRBD2. The germline gives CDR1 MNHEY, CDR2 SVGEGT. The CDR3 sequence is 12 residues long. The CDR3 DNA follows: TGTGCCAGCAGTTACGGGCTAGCGGGGGCAAATTTT. This gives the protein CASSYGLAGANF.

This sequence joins TRBV3-1 (or the pseudogene TRBV3-2) and TRBJ2-1, with a possible D match to TRBD2 (5 bases). Between the trimmed V and J ends, which lost 4 bases and 8 bases, there was a span of 15 bases. CDR1 LGHDT and CDR2 YNNKEL come from the germline V gene (reference sequence). The CDR3 extends over 14 amino acids. CDR3 loop: CASSLLSGMDEQFF. The CDR3 DNA is TGTGCCAGCAGCCTGCTTTCGGGAATGGATGAGCAGTTCTTC.

V and J are TRBV7-9 and TRBJ2-2, with TRBD2 matching 12 bases. The CDR3 has 16 amino acids. Germline V gene sequence: CDR1 SEHNR, CDR2 FQNEAQ (reference sequence). After removal of 1 base from V and 5 bases from J, the junction contained 2 bases not matched to a gene. CDR3 coding DNA: TGTGCCAGCAGCTTAGTAGGACTAGCGGGAACCGGGGAGCTGTTTTTT. Protein: CASSLVGLAGTGELFF.